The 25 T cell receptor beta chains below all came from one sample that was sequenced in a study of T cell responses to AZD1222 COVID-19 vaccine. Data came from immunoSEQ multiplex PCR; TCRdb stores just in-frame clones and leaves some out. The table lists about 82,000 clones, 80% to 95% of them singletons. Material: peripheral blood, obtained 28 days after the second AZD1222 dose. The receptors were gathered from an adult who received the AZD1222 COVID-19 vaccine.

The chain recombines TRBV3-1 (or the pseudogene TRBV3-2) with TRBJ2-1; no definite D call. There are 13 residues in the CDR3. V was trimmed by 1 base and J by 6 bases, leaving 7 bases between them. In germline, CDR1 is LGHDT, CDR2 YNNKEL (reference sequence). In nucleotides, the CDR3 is TGTGCCAGCAGCCAAGTTCAAGGCAATGAGCAGTTCTTC. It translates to CASSQVQGNEQFF.

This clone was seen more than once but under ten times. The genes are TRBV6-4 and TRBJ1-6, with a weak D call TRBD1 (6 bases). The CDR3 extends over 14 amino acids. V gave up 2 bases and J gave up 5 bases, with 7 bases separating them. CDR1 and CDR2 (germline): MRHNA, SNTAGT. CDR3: CASSDRGNNSPLHF. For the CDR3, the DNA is TGTGCCAGCAGTGACAGGGGGAATAATTCACCCCTCCACTTT.

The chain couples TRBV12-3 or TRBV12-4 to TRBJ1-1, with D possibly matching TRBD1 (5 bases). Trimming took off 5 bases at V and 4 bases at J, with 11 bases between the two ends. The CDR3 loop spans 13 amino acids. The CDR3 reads CASSGDSSTEAFF. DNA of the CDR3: TGTGCCAGCAGTGGAGACAGCTCCACTGAAGCTTTCTTT.

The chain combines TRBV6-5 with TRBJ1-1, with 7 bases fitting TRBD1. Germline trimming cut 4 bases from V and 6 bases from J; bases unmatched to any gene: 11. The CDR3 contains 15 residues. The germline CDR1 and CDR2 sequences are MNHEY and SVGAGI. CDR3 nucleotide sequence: TGTGCCAGCAGTTCCGGGGCAGGGGGTAGAGCTGAAGCTTTCTTT. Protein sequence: CASSSGAGGRAEAFF.

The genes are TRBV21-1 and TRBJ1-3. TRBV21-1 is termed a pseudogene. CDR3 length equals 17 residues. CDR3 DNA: TGTGCCAGCAGCAAAACGGGTACCCCTCTTTCTGGAAACACCATATATTTT. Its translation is CASSKTGTPLSGNTIYF.

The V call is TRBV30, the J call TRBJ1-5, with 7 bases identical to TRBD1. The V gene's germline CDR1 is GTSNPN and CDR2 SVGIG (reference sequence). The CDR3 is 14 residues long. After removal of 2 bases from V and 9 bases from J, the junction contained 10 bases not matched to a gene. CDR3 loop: CAWSSGTDFGPQHF. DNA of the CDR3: TGTGCCTGGAGTTCCGGGACAGATTTTGGGCCCCAGCATTTT. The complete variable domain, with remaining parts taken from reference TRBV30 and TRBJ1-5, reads SQTIHQWPATLVQPVGSPLSLECTVEGTSNPNLYWYRQAAGRGLQLLFYSVGIGQISSEVPQNLSASRPQDRQFILSSKKLLLSDSGFYLCAWSSGTDFGPQHFGDGTRLSIL.

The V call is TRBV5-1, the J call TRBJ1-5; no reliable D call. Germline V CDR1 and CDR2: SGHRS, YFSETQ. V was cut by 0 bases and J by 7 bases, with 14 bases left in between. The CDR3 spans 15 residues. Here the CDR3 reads CASSLAGSLGQPQHF. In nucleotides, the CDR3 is TGCGCCAGCAGCTTGGCGGGCTCCCTGGGGCAGCCCCAGCATTTT. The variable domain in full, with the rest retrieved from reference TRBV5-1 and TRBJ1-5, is KAGVTQTPRYLIKTRGQQVTLSCSPISGHRSVSWYQQTPGQGLQFLFEYFSETQRNKGNFPGRFSGRQFSNSRSEMNVSTLELGDSALYLCASSLAGSLGQPQHFGDGTRLSIL.

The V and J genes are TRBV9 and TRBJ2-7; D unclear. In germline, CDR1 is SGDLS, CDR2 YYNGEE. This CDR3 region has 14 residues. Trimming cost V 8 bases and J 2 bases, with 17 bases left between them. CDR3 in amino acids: CASSLGVDPYEQYF. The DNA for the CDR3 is TGTGCCAGTTCACTTGGCGTAGATCCCTACGAGCAGTACTTC. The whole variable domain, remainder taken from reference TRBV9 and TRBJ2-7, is DSGVTQTPKHLITATGQRVTLRCSPRSGDLSVYWYQQSLDQGLQFLIQYYNGEERAKGNILERFSAQQFPDLHSELNLSSLELGDSALYFCASSLGVDPYEQYFGPGTRLTVT.

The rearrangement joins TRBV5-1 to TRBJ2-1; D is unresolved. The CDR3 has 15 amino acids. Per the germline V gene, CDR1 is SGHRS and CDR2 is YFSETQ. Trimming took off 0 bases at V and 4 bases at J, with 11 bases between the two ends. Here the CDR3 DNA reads TGCGCCAGCAGCTTGGATGGCAGCGTTTACAATGAGCAGTTCTTC. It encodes CASSLDGSVYNEQFF.

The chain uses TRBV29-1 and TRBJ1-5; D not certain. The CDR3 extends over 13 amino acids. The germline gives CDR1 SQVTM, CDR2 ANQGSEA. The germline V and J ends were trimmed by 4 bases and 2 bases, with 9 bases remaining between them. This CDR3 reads CSVVIKGNQPQHF. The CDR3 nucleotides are TGCAGCGTTGTGATTAAGGGCAATCAGCCCCAGCATTTT.

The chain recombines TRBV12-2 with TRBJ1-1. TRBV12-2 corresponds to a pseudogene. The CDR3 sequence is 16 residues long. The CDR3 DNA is TGTGCAAGTCGACCCCGGACGATGTTCGGGAACACTGAAGCTTTCTTT. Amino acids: CASRPRTMFGNTEAFF.

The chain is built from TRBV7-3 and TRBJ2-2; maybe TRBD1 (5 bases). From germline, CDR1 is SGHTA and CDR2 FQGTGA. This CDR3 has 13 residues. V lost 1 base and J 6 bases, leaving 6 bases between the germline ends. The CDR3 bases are TGTGCCAGCAGCTTAATAGGGGCCGGGGAGCTGTTTTTT. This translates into CASSLIGAGELFF.

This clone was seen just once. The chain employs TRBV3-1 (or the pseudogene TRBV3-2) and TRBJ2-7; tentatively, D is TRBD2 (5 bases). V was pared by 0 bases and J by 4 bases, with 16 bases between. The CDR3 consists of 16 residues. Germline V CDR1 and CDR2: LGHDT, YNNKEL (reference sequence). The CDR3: CASSQDPIGLRYEQYF. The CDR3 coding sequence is TGTGCCAGCAGCCAAGACCCCATAGGACTGAGATACGAGCAGTACTTC.

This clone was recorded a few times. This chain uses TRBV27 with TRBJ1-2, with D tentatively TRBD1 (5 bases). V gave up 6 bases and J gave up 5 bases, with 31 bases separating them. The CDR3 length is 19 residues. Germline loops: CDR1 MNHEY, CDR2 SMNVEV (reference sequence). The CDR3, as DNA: TGTGCCAGCAGCCTTCAATTCTGGACCGACCGGGGGAAATTATATGGCTACACCTTC. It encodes CASSLQFWTDRGKLYGYTF.

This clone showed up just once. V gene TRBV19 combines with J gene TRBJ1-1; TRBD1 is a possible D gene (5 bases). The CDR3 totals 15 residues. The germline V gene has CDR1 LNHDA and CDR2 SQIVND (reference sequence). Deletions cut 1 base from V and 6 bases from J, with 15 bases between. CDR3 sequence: CASSIAAGREAEAFF. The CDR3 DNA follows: TGTGCCAGTAGTATAGCGGCAGGGAGAGAGGCTGAAGCTTTCTTT.

This chain's CDR3 is CASSARSNRNTGELFF. In DNA form, the CDR3 reads TGTGCCAGCAGCGCCCGATCCAACCGGAACACCGGGGAGCTGTTTTTT. J is TRBJ2-2 and V is TRBV9; D gene ambiguous. CDR3 length: 16 residues. Trimming cost V 3 bases and J 1 base, with 13 bases left between them. Germline-derived CDR1 and CDR2 are SGDLS and YYNGEE.

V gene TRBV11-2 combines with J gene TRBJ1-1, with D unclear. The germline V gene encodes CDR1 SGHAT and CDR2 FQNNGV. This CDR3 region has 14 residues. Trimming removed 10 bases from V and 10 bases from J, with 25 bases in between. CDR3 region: CATTPLWGDGGAFF. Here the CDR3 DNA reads TGTGCCACCACTCCCCTTTGGGGAGATGGAGGAGCTTTCTTT.

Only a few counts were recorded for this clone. The CDR3 DNA follows: TGTGCCAGCAGCTTCACAATCAGGGAGACCCAGTACTTC. Its protein is CASSFTIRETQYF. The chain is built from TRBV5-4 and TRBJ2-5; D is unresolved. With 2 bases removed from V and 5 bases from J, the gap between germline ends came to 10 bases. Germline V gene lookup returns CDR1 SGHNT and CDR2 YYREEE (reference sequence). The CDR3 is made up of 13 amino acids. Combining the CDR3 with reference TRBV5-4 and TRBJ2-5 gives the whole variable domain ETGVTQSPTHLIKTRGQQVTLRCSSQSGHNTVSWYQQALGQGPQFIFQYYREEENGRGNFPPRFSGLQFPNYSSELNVNALELDDSALYLCASSFTIRETQYFGPGTRLLVL.

The CDR3 spells CASSTGTSVLNRYTF. For the CDR3, the DNA is TGTGCCAGCAGTACCGGGACGTCGGTCCTGAATCGCTACACCTTC. The V call is TRBV6-5, the J call TRBJ1-2; a weak D match, TRBD1 (5 bases). Per the germline V gene, CDR1 is MNHEY and CDR2 is SVGAGI. Trimming stripped 5 bases from V and 9 bases from J, with 22 bases between. The CDR3 consists of 15 residues.

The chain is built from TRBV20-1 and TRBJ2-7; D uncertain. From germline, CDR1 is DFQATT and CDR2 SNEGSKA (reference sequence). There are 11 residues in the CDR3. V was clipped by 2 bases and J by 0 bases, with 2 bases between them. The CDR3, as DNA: TGCAGTGCTAGAAGCTCCTACGAGCAGTACTTC. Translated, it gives CSARSSYEQYF.

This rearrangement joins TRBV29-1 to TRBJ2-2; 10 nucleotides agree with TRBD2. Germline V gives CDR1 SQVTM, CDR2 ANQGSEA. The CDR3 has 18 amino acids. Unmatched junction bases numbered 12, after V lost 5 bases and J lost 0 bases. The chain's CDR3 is CSVMGDLAGDANTGELFF. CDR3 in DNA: TGCAGCGTTATGGGAGATCTAGCGGGGGACGCGAACACCGGGGAGCTGTTTTTT.

CDR3: CASSIKGDRPAYNEQFF. DNA for the CDR3: TGTGCCAGTAGTATAAAGGGGGACAGGCCGGCTTACAATGAGCAGTTCTTC. The chain uses TRBV19 and TRBJ2-1; 8 bases line up with TRBD1. The CDR3 contains 17 residues. V was clipped by 2 bases and J by 4 bases; unmatched bases: 10. Germline CDR1 is LNHDA and CDR2 is SQIVND (reference sequence).

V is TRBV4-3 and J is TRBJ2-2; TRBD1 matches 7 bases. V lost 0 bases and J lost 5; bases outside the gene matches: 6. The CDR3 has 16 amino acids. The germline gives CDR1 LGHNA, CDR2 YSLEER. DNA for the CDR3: TGCGCCAGCAGCCAAGATCCGAGCAGGGGGACCGGGGAGCTGTTTTTT. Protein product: CASSQDPSRGTGELFF.

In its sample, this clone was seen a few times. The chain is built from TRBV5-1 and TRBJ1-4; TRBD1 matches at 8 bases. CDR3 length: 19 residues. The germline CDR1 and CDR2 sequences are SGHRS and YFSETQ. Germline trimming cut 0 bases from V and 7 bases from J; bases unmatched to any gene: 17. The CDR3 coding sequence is TGCGCCAGCAGCTTGGGCGAAGTTAAACAGACAGGGGTGTTTGAAAAACTGTTTTTT. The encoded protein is CASSLGEVKQTGVFEKLFF.

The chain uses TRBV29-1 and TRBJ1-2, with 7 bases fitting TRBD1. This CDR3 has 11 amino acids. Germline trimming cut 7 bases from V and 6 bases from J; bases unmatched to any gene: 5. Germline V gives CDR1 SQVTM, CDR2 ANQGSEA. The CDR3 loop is CSDRQGDGYTF. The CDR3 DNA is TGCAGCGACCGACAGGGAGATGGCTACACCTTC.